A selection of T cell receptor beta chains follows, all from one sample in a study of graft-versus-host responses after intestinal transplantation. For these receptors, no antigen is known. Only in-frame clones appear in the TCRdb table, and some are missing; sequencing was by immunoSEQ multiplex PCR. The sample lists about 47,000 clones; 85% to 95% were seen once. The sequencing used unstimulated CD8+ T cells sorted from spleen or lymph node cells, collected before transplant. These receptors were obtained from a human donor who was the organ donor for an intestinal transplant. Both conserved end residues are part of each CDR3. The order of the fields is J gene, D gene, clone size, V gene, CDR3 length, CDR3 DNA, CDR3 protein. D genes are given only for firm matches. The size entry is marked missing in some rows and otherwise reads once, few, many or a size class.

j_call: TRBJ1-1; d_call: TRBD1; clone_size: -; v_call: TRBV28; cdr3_length: 15; cdr3_nt: TGTGCCAGCAGTCCCCCCGGACAGGGGATATCTGAAGCTTTCTTT; cdr3_aa: CASSPPGQGISEAFF
j_call: TRBJ1-1; d_call: -; clone_size: -; v_call: TRBV5-1; cdr3_length: 13; cdr3_nt: TGCGCCAGCAGCTCTGGACGGGGAGAGGAAGCTTTCTTT; cdr3_aa: CASSSGRGEEAFF
j_call: TRBJ2-3; d_call: -; clone_size: -; v_call: TRBV7-2; cdr3_length: 14; cdr3_nt: TGTGCCAGCAGCAAAGGACTTAGCACAGATACGCAGTATTTT; cdr3_aa: CASSKGLSTDTQYF
j_call: TRBJ2-5; d_call: TRBD2; clone_size: -; v_call: TRBV7-2; cdr3_length: 18; cdr3_nt: TGTGCCAGCCCTCAAAGCGGGGGGGCCAGGGTACAAGTAGAGACCCAGTACTTC; cdr3_aa: CASPQSGGARVQVETQYF
j_call: TRBJ2-3; d_call: -; clone_size: -; v_call: TRBV11-3; cdr3_length: 14; cdr3_nt: TGTGCCAGCAGCCCGGGGGGCCTCACAGATACGCAGTATTTT; cdr3_aa: CASSPGGLTDTQYF
j_call: TRBJ1-1; d_call: -; clone_size: -; v_call: TRBV19; cdr3_length: 13; cdr3_nt: TGTGCCACCCGTTCCGGGAAAAACACTGAAGCTTTCTTT; cdr3_aa: CATRSGKNTEAFF
j_call: TRBJ1-1; d_call: -; clone_size: once; v_call: TRBV18; cdr3_length: 12; cdr3_nt: TGTGCCAGCTCACCGCCTACCGCTGAAGCTTTCTTT; cdr3_aa: CASSPPTAEAFF
j_call: TRBJ1-2; d_call: -; clone_size: -; v_call: TRBV5-6; cdr3_length: 12; cdr3_nt: TGTGCCAGCAGCTCCTTAAATGGGGGCTACACCTTC; cdr3_aa: CASSSLNGGYTF
j_call: TRBJ2-2; d_call: -; clone_size: -; v_call: TRBV18; cdr3_length: 17; cdr3_nt: TGTGCCAGCTCACCACCGTCGATCTACTTTAACACCGGGGAGCTGTTTTTT; cdr3_aa: CASSPPSIYFNTGELFF
j_call: TRBJ1-1; d_call: TRBD1; clone_size: -; v_call: TRBV4-1; cdr3_length: 14; cdr3_nt: TGCGCCAGCAGCAAGGGACAGGAGAACACTGAAGCTTTCTTT; cdr3_aa: CASSKGQENTEAFF
j_call: TRBJ2-7; d_call: -; clone_size: -; v_call: TRBV21-1; cdr3_length: 17; cdr3_nt: TGTGCCAGCAGCAAAAGGGTACGGGACGGAGAACCAGACGAGCAGTACTTC; cdr3_aa: CASSKRVRDGEPDEQYF
j_call: TRBJ2-5; d_call: TRBD2; clone_size: once; v_call: TRBV9; cdr3_length: 15; cdr3_nt: TGTGCCAGCAGCGTAGGCGGGGGGGCACAAGAGACCCAGTACTTC; cdr3_aa: CASSVGGGAQETQYF
j_call: TRBJ2-7; d_call: TRBD1; clone_size: -; v_call: TRBV19; cdr3_length: 14; cdr3_nt: TGTGCCAGTAGTCTTACAGGGGGTCACAACGAGCAGTACTTC; cdr3_aa: CASSLTGGHNEQYF
j_call: TRBJ1-2; d_call: -; clone_size: -; v_call: TRBV7-6; cdr3_length: 13; cdr3_nt: TGTGCCAGCAGCCGCGGGGTTAACTATGGCTACACCTTC; cdr3_aa: CASSRGVNYGYTF
j_call: TRBJ2-3; d_call: -; clone_size: -; v_call: TRBV19; cdr3_length: 14; cdr3_nt: TGTGCCAGTAGTCTCGAGGGTATCACAGATACGCAGTATTTT; cdr3_aa: CASSLEGITDTQYF
j_call: TRBJ2-3; d_call: TRBD2; clone_size: -; v_call: TRBV9; cdr3_length: 15; cdr3_nt: TGTGCCAGCAGCAAGAGCGGGGGGGCGTCGGATACGCAGTATTTT; cdr3_aa: CASSKSGGASDTQYF
j_call: TRBJ2-2; d_call: TRBD2; clone_size: -; v_call: TRBV28; cdr3_length: 15; cdr3_nt: TGTGCCAGCAGTTTACAGGGTAGGGACTACGGGGAGCTGTTTTTT; cdr3_aa: CASSLQGRDYGELFF
j_call: TRBJ1-1; d_call: TRBD1; clone_size: -; v_call: TRBV5-4; cdr3_length: 13; cdr3_nt: TGTGCCAGCAGCTCCACAGGGGACACTGAAGCTTTCTTT; cdr3_aa: CASSSTGDTEAFF
j_call: TRBJ1-5; d_call: -; clone_size: -; v_call: TRBV6-5; cdr3_length: 13; cdr3_nt: TGTGCCAGCAGTTATTCCCTGAATCAGCCCCAGCATTTT; cdr3_aa: CASSYSLNQPQHF
j_call: TRBJ2-7; d_call: TRBD1; clone_size: -; v_call: TRBV14; cdr3_length: 17; cdr3_nt: TGTGCCAGCAGCCAAGAGGCGAGGGGGACAGGACCCTACGAGCAGTACTTC; cdr3_aa: CASSQEARGTGPYEQYF
j_call: TRBJ2-1; d_call: TRBD2; clone_size: -; v_call: TRBV6-4; cdr3_length: 15; cdr3_nt: TGTGCCAGCAGTGGGACTAGCGGGGGGGCCAATGAGCAGTTCTTC; cdr3_aa: CASSGTSGGANEQFF
j_call: TRBJ2-2; d_call: TRBD1; clone_size: -; v_call: TRBV4-3; cdr3_length: 17; cdr3_nt: TGCGCCAGCAGCCAGATGTTGGGGACAGCGAACACCGGGGAGCTGTTTTTT; cdr3_aa: CASSQMLGTANTGELFF
j_call: TRBJ2-7; d_call: TRBD2; clone_size: -; v_call: TRBV13; cdr3_length: 16; cdr3_nt: TGTGCCAGCAGCAATGGACTAGCGGCAAGCGCCTACGAGCAGTACTTC; cdr3_aa: CASSNGLAASAYEQYF
j_call: TRBJ2-7; d_call: TRBD2; clone_size: -; v_call: TRBV6-1; cdr3_length: 15; cdr3_nt: TGTGCCAGCAGAACCCTAGCGGGGGGAGTCTACGAGCAGTACTTC; cdr3_aa: CASRTLAGGVYEQYF
j_call: TRBJ2-3; d_call: TRBD2; clone_size: -; v_call: TRBV28; cdr3_length: 15; cdr3_nt: TGTGCCAGCAGTTCCCCTTTCGGGGGGACAGATACGCAGTATTTT; cdr3_aa: CASSSPFGGTDTQYF
j_call: TRBJ1-3; d_call: -; clone_size: -; v_call: TRBV19; cdr3_length: 15; cdr3_nt: TGTGCCAGTAGCAACCGACCCGGGATAGTGGACACCATATATTTT; cdr3_aa: CASSNRPGIVDTIYF
j_call: TRBJ2-7; d_call: -; clone_size: few; v_call: TRBV27; cdr3_length: 16; cdr3_nt: TGTGCCAGCAGTAAAGATTGGCGGGACATCTTAAGCGAGCAGTACTTC; cdr3_aa: CASSKDWRDILSEQYF
j_call: TRBJ1-1; d_call: -; clone_size: -; v_call: TRBV4-1; cdr3_length: 12; cdr3_nt: TGCGCCAGCAGCCAAGGTGGACGTGAAGCTTTCTTT; cdr3_aa: CASSQGGREAFF
j_call: TRBJ2-7; d_call: -; clone_size: -; v_call: TRBV27; cdr3_length: 13; cdr3_nt: TGTGCCAGCAGCGGGACTGCTAGCTACGAGCAGTACTTC; cdr3_aa: CASSGTASYEQYF
j_call: TRBJ1-1; d_call: -; clone_size: -; v_call: TRBV11-3; cdr3_length: 16; cdr3_nt: TGTGCCAGCAGCGACATAGGGCCTTCCATGAACACTGAAGCTTTCTTT; cdr3_aa: CASSDIGPSMNTEAFF
j_call: TRBJ2-7; d_call: TRBD1; clone_size: -; v_call: TRBV27; cdr3_length: 13; cdr3_nt: TGTGCCAGCAGTTTGACAGGGGGCTACGAGCAGTACTTC; cdr3_aa: CASSLTGGYEQYF
j_call: TRBJ1-1; d_call: -; clone_size: -; v_call: TRBV30; cdr3_length: 14; cdr3_nt: TGTGCCTGGAGTGTGGGGGAAATGAACACTGAAGCTTTCTTT; cdr3_aa: CAWSVGEMNTEAFF
j_call: TRBJ1-6; d_call: -; clone_size: -; v_call: TRBV27; cdr3_length: 13; cdr3_nt: TGTGCCAGCAGTTTAGCAGCTCGATCACCCCTCCACTTT; cdr3_aa: CASSLAARSPLHF
j_call: TRBJ1-6; d_call: TRBD1; clone_size: -; v_call: TRBV28; cdr3_length: 14; cdr3_nt: TGTGCCAGCATTTTCGGGACAGGGGGCGCACCCCTCCACTTT; cdr3_aa: CASIFGTGGAPLHF
j_call: TRBJ2-3; d_call: -; clone_size: -; v_call: TRBV4-2; cdr3_length: 18; cdr3_nt: TGTGCCAGCAGCCAAGAAGCAAACACAGGGTTGACCACAGATACGCAGTATTTT; cdr3_aa: CASSQEANTGLTTDTQYF
j_call: TRBJ2-3; d_call: -; clone_size: -; v_call: TRBV7-3; cdr3_length: 15; cdr3_nt: TGTGCCAGCAGCTCCACAGGTGCCGGCACAGATACGCAGTATTTT; cdr3_aa: CASSSTGAGTDTQYF
j_call: TRBJ2-1; d_call: TRBD2; clone_size: -; v_call: TRBV4-2; cdr3_length: 15; cdr3_nt: TGTGCCAGCAGCCCGGGGACTAGCGTTGTCAATGAGCAGTTCTTC; cdr3_aa: CASSPGTSVVNEQFF
j_call: TRBJ2-1; d_call: TRBD2; clone_size: -; v_call: TRBV15; cdr3_length: 18; cdr3_nt: TGTGCCACCAGCAGGGGCAGCGGGGGCCCAGTTTCCTACAATGAGCAGTTCTTC; cdr3_aa: CATSRGSGGPVSYNEQFF
j_call: TRBJ1-6; d_call: -; clone_size: -; v_call: TRBV9; cdr3_length: 16; cdr3_nt: TGTGCCAGCAGCGTAGAAGAGGGAACCTATAATTCACCCCTCCACTTT; cdr3_aa: CASSVEEGTYNSPLHF
j_call: TRBJ1-1; d_call: -; clone_size: -; v_call: TRBV27; cdr3_length: 17; cdr3_nt: TGTGCCAGCAGCCAAGGCGTCCCGGGACCCGGGAACACTGAAGCTTTCTTT; cdr3_aa: CASSQGVPGPGNTEAFF
j_call: TRBJ1-1; d_call: -; clone_size: -; v_call: TRBV25-1; cdr3_length: 13; cdr3_nt: TGTGCCAGCTACAGGTGTCCGAACACTGAAGCTTTCTTT; cdr3_aa: CASYRCPNTEAFF
j_call: TRBJ1-1; d_call: -; clone_size: -; v_call: TRBV5-4; cdr3_length: 12; cdr3_nt: TGTGCCAGCAGCTCCGGGGGGGCTGAAGCTTTCTTT; cdr3_aa: CASSSGGAEAFF
j_call: TRBJ1-2; d_call: -; clone_size: -; v_call: TRBV27; cdr3_length: 13; cdr3_nt: TGTGCCAGCAGTTTAGGGCGGAACTATGGCTACACCTTC; cdr3_aa: CASSLGRNYGYTF
j_call: TRBJ1-4; d_call: TRBD1; clone_size: -; v_call: TRBV19; cdr3_length: 16; cdr3_nt: TGTGCCAGTAGCCCAACACAGGGGGCAACTAATGAAAAACTGTTTTTT; cdr3_aa: CASSPTQGATNEKLFF